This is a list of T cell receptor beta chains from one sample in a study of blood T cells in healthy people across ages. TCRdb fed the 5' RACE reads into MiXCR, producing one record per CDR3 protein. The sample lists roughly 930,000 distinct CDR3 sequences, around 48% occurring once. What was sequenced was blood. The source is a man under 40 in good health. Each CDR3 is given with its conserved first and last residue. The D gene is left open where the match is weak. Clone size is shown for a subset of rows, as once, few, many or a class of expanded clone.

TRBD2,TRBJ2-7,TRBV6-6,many,CASSPTTSGGAYEQYF,TGTGCCAGCAGCCCCACTACGAGCGGGGGGGCCTACGAGCAGTACTTC
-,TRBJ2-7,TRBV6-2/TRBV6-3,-,CASQQGHEQYF,TGTGCCAGCCAGCAGGGGCACGAGCAGTACTTC
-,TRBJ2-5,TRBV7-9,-,CASKKEETQYF,TGTGCCAGCAAGAAGGAAGAGACCCAGTACTTC
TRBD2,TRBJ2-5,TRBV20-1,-,CSARSPSGGGETQYF,TGCAGTGCCAGATCCCCTAGCGGGGGCGGGGAGACCCAGTACTTC
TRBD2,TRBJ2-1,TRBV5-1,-,CASSWTSGGRGNEQFF,TGCGCCAGCAGCTGGACTAGCGGGGGGAGGGGCAATGAGCAGTTCTTC
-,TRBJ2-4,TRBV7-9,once,CASSLVRTELAKNIQYF,TGTGCCAGCAGCTTAGTTCGGACGGAGCTAGCCAAAAACATTCAGTACTTC
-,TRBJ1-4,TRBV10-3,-,CAISGQATNEKLFF,TGTGCCATCAGTGGACAGGCAACTAATGAAAAACTGTTTTTT
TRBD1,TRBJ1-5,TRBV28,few,CASSFADRGRGQPQHF,TGTGCCAGCAGTTTCGCGGACAGGGGGCGAGGTCAGCCCCAGCATTTT
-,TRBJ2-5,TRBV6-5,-,CASSSLKLLDSAETQYF,TGTGCCAGCAGTTCCCTCAAACTCCTGGACAGTGCGGAGACCCAGTACTTC
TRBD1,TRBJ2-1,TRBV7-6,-,CASSYLGQGSYNEQFF,TGTGCCAGCAGCTACCTAGGACAGGGCTCCTACAATGAGCAGTTCTTC
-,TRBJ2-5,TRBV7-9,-,CASSSTSPETQYF,TGTGCCAGCAGCTCGACTAGTCCAGAGACCCAGTACTTC
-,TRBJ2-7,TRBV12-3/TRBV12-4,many,CASSLAGHEVPAGRRYEQYF,TGTGCCAGCAGTTTAGCGGGACATGAAGTACCAGCGGGAAGGAGGTACGAGCAGTACTTC
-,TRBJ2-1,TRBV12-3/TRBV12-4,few,CASSFQGRFGEQFF,TGTGCCAGCAGTTTCCAGGGAAGATTTGGTGAGCAGTTCTTC
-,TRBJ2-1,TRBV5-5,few,CASSLWGAVDNEQFF,TGTGCCAGCAGCTTGTGGGGGGCGGTAGACAATGAGCAGTTCTTC
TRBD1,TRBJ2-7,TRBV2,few,CASHSGTDEQYF,TGTGCCAGCCACTCCGGGACAGACGAGCAGTACTTC
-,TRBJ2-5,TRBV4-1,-,CASSQDPGGEETQYF,TGCGCCAGCAGCCAAGACCCAGGGGGGGAAGAGACCCAGTACTTC
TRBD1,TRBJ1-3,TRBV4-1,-,CASSQDRGLGGNAIYF,TGCGCCAGCAGCCAAGATAGGGGGCTTGGAGGAAACGCCATATATTTT
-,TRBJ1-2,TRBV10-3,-,CAISGDNNYGYTF,TGTGCCATCAGTGGGGACAATAACTATGGCTACACCTTC
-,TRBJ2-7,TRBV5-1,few,CASSLLWGTTNEQYF,TGCGCCAGCAGCTTGCTCTGGGGTACGACGAACGAGCAGTACTTC
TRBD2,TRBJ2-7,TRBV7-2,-,CASSPPREGPHEQYF,TGTGCCAGCAGTCCCCCTCGGGAGGGGCCCCACGAGCAGTACTTC
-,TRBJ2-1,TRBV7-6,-,CASSLGRDQSPFF,TGTGCCAGCAGCTTAGGCCGGGACCAAAGCCCGTTCTTC
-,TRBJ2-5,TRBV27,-,CASSPEKVGVQETQYF,TGTGCCAGCAGCCCAGAGAAGGTGGGGGTACAAGAGACCCAGTACTTC